This entry concerns a single T cell receptor (beta chain). The entry originates in a study of T cell responses to AZD1222 COVID-19 vaccine. TCRdb keeps only in-frame clones here, not all; method: immunoSEQ multiplex PCR. Of about 120,000 clones listed, around 86% are singletons. The V gene lost 0 bases and the J gene lost 7 bases, with 11 bases spanning the gap. From germline, CDR1 is SGHDT and CDR2 YYEEEE. The CDR3 is 15 residues long. This specimen was peripheral blood, taken on day 0 of AZD1222 vaccination. The chain employs TRBV5-6 and TRBJ1-6; D not certain. This TCR derives from an adult in good health. The CDR3 protein is CASSLVREGNSPLHF. The DNA of the CDR3 is TGTGCCAGCAGCTTGGTCCGTGAAGGGAATTCACCCCTCCACTTT.